This T cell receptor (beta chain) was sequenced during a study of blood T cell repertoires in COVID-19. For the study at large: Specimens from acute and convalescent COVID-19 originated in the United States, Italy and Spain.

In the authors' workflow: Amplification of reference gene primers was used by the study to estimate nucleated cell counts. The data were produced by immunoSEQ multiplex PCR, yet TCRdb's version contains in-frame clones alone and is incomplete. D and trimming come from the DNA, and the V and J calls and clone size come from that table. In the table there are roughly 230,000 clones, roughly four fifths of which are singletons. The specimen was PBMCs or T cells enriched from blood (not recorded which). The clonotype was recovered from a man aged 45 to 65 who had recovered from COVID-19.

CDR3 DNA: TGCAGTGCTAGTGGTCAGGGGGCCATGAACACTGAAGCTTTCTTT. It codes for CSASGQGAMNTEAFF. This sequence joins TRBV20-1 and TRBJ1-1; TRBD1 agrees at 8 bases. CDR1 DFQATT and CDR2 SNEGSKA come from the germline V gene (reference sequence). There are 15 residues in the CDR3. With 3 bases clipped from V and 0 bases from J, the junction kept 6 bases outside the gene matches.